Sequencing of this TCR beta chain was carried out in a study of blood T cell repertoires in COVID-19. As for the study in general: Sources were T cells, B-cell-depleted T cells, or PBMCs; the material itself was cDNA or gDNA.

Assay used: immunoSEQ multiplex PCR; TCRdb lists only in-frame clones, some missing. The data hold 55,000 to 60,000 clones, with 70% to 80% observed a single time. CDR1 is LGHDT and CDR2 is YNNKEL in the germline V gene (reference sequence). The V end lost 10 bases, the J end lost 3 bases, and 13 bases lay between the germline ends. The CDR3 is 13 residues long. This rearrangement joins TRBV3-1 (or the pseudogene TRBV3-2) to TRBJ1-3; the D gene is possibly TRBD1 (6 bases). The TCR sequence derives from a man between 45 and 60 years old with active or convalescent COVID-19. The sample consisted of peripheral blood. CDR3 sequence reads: CATIRGYGNTIYF. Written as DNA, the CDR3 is TGTGCCACCATAAGGGGGTATGGAAACACCATATATTTT.